This TCR beta chain appears in the sequencing data of a study of blood T cell repertoires in COVID-19. About the research overall: COVID-19 samples from acute and convalescent phases originated in the United States, Italy and Spain. The cDNA or gDNA used as material had been derived from T cells, B-cell-depleted T cells, or PBMCs.

As handled by the study authors: Amplified reference gene primers provided the basis for estimating nucleated cell counts. TCRdb keeps only in-frame clones here, not all; method: immunoSEQ multiplex PCR. V and J calls and clone size are copied from that table; D and trimming were computed from the DNA. Of roughly 280,000 clones listed, 80% to 90% were seen once; the top ten hold roughly 2%. This clone was seen a handful of times. With 4 bases removed from V and 0 bases from J, the gap between germline ends came to 14 bases. Germline CDR1 and CDR2: SGHRS and YFSETQ. This CDR3 is built from 17 residues.

The sample comprised peripheral blood. The sequence was collected from a man between 25 and 39 years old with active or convalescent COVID-19. The chain couples TRBV5-1 to TRBJ1-6; D may be TRBD1 (6 bases). The CDR3 bases are TGCGCCAGCAGCCGACAGGAATTGAGCTCCTATAATTCACCCCTCCACTTT. It encodes CASSRQELSSYNSPLHF.